This TCR beta chain comes out of a study of OX40 agonist ivuxolimab in advanced cancers. The study in broad terms: Ivuxolimab was a fully human IgG2 agonistic monoclonal antibody targeting the costimulatory receptor OX40 (CD134). Among the roughly 50 dose-escalation patients, around 20 had hepatocellular carcinoma, around 15 melanoma, 9 renal cell carcinoma and 9 head and neck cancer. Peripheral TCRbeta sequencing aimed to test whether ivuxolimab altered TCR sequence diversity and caused clonal T-cell expansion. Intravenous ivuxolimab was administered to patients every 2 weeks at six dose levels: 0.01, 0.1, 0.3, 1.5, 3 and 10 mg/kg. The paper covers the monotherapy dose-escalation part of the phase I ivuxolimab trial, which included N of about 50 patients. Partial responses were achieved by three dose-escalation patients, of whom one had hepatocellular carcinoma and two had cutaneous melanoma. Patients were allowed to have had prior anti-PD-1, anti-PD-L1 or anti-CTLA-4 therapy, and around two fifths of the dose-escalation patients had been treated with checkpoint inhibitors. In the dose-escalation cohort, more than 80% of patients were male, and the mean age was 60 years with a range of roughly 20 to 85. Overall study results and their limits: On average, CD8+ T cells showed more expanded clones than CD4+ T cells after ivuxolimab. Low levels of normalized T-cell clonal expansion were also seen in some nonresponding patients. Clonal expansion of both CD4+ and CD8+ blood T cells was observed from baseline to week 6 at doses 0.1 to 3.0 mg/kg. In the 0.1-3.0 mg/kg groups, partial responders were among the patients with the lowest normalized peripheral clonal expansion, particularly in CD8+ T cells. Antigen specificity was not determined for the clonally expanded peripheral T cells.

Details on this clone: The antigen it binds to is not known. No clone much larger than this one lies a single base away; base qualities are absent.

To sequence the TCRbeta CDR3 region, genomic DNA was isolated from the sorted cells. The immunoSEQ Assay was used for sequencing of TCRbeta CDR3 regions. This is the immuneACCESS table as TCRdb keeps it, with only in-frame sequences that have V and J called. A part of the clones is gone; compared with another copy, unresolved V genes explain less than half, and the rest is unexplained. The table for this sample lists about 62,000 clones; 80% to 95% of them were counted only once. The ten biggest clones cover around an eighth of the sample. Patients with autoimmune disease history or receiving systemic immunosuppression were excluded from the trial. Peripheral blood for TCR sequencing was collected from all dose cohorts at baseline, on cycle 4 day 1, and on cycle 7 day 1. Samples were obtained from an open-label, multicenter, first-in-human phase I dose-escalation trial of ivuxolimab. Adults with locally advanced or metastatic melanoma, renal cell carcinoma, hepatocellular carcinoma or head and neck squamous cell carcinoma were enrolled in the trial. Before TCR sequencing, CD4+ T cells and CD8+ T cells were sorted from peripheral blood as separate populations.

V ends up 6 bases short and J 3 bases short, with an unmatched junction base count of 11. Taken from the germline V gene, the CDR1 and CDR2 loops are MNHEY and SVGAGI. The CDR3 has 15 amino acids, counting the end cysteine and phenylalanine. Only CDR3 DNA is held: 45 bases, read in frame from base 1. The material was CD4+ or CD8+ T cells sorted from blood, obtained in a trial of the OX40 agonist ivuxolimab. The chain employs TRBV6-5 and TRBJ2-7; 7 of the junction bases match TRBD2. The source is an adult with an advanced solid tumor such as melanoma, head and neck, liver or kidney cancer. The DNA is as follows: TGTGCCAGCAGCCCCCTTGCGGGAGAGGACTACGAGCAGTACTTC. This gives the protein CASSPLAGEDYEQYF.